The entry that follows covers one TCR beta chain sequence. Its antigen is unknown. The sample originates from a study of radiotherapy plus CTLA-4 blockade in lung cancer. General study results and limits: The authors reported that early blood T cell clone dynamics, with interferon-beta, best predicted response. Researchers report tumor-derived TCR clones expanding in blood after radiotherapy plus ipilimumab.

The protocol was immunoSEQ multiplex PCR, while the TCRdb copy is restricted to in-frame clones and leaves out a portion. The data contain tens of thousands of clones, roughly 70% of them seen just once; the ten biggest clones take up about 3%. The germline gives CDR1 GTSNPN, CDR2 SVGIG (reference sequence). The CDR3 is 16 residues long. V shed 3 bases, J shed 6 bases, and the junction held 14 bases outside the gene matches. The source material was peripheral blood, sampled from a patient treated with radiotherapy plus ipilimumab. The clonotype was recovered from a human donor with non-small cell lung cancer whose response to radiotherapy plus ipilimumab could not be evaluated. The chain combines TRBV30 with TRBJ2-5, with TRBD2 matching over 9 bases. The CDR3 nucleotides are TGTGCCTGGAGCTCCTTCGGGCGGGAGGGGTCCCAGACCCAGTACTTC. This translates into CAWSSFGREGSQTQYF.